The 27 T cell receptor beta chains below were found in one sample sequenced in a study of T cell repertoires in cytomegalovirus infection. TCRdb recomputed calls from the reads with MiXCR, one row per CDR3 protein. Of 310,000 or so distinct CDR3 sequences detected, roughly 25% appear once; the ten largest clones hold approximately 13%. Material for sequencing was PBMCs. These receptors were taken from a human donor in good health (CMV status not recorded). Some clones in this sample may be carry-over from other donors' samples.

The table lists this clonotype with many counts. The rearrangement uses TRBV7-8 and TRBJ2-2; D gene unclear. This CDR3 spans 12 amino acids. V dropped 1 base and J dropped 7 bases, with 4 bases sitting between them. In germline, CDR1 is SGHVS, CDR2 FQNEAQ. CDR3 protein: CASSLGIGELFF. The CDR3 nucleotides read TGTGCCAGCAGCTTAGGAATCGGGGAGCTGTTTTTT.

This clonotype came up many times. The chain uses TRBV7-2 and TRBJ2-4; D is possibly TRBD1 (5 bases). Germline CDR1 SGHTA, CDR2 FQGNSA. The CDR3 has 14 amino acids. The V end was cut by 4 bases, the J end by 3 bases, with 10 bases between. CDR3 bases: TGTGCCAGCAGCTCCGGCAGGGTCAAAAACATTCAGTACTTC. This codes for CASSSGRVKNIQYF. The variable domain in full, completed from reference TRBV7-2 and TRBJ2-4, reads GAGVSQSPSNKVTEKGKDVELRCDPISGHTALYWYRQSLGQGLEFLIYFQGNSAPDKSGLPSDRFSAERTGGSVSTLTIQRTQQEDSAVYLCASSSGRVKNIQYFGAGTRLSVL.

This clonotype has a count of ten or more. This chain links TRBV7-2 with TRBJ1-5, with TRBD1 matching over 9 bases. V shed 6 bases and J 5 bases; nucleotides not matched to a gene: 2. CDR1 is SGHTA, CDR2 FQGNSA, per germline. The CDR3 loop spans 13 amino acids. The CDR3 sequence is CASSWTGDQPQHF. The CDR3 DNA follows: TGTGCCAGCAGTTGGACAGGGGATCAGCCCCAGCATTTT.

The chain employs TRBV12-3 or TRBV12-4 and TRBJ2-3; 7 nucleotides align to TRBD2. The trim removed 2 bases at V and 3 bases at J, leaving 8 bases unmatched. The CDR3 extends over 16 amino acids. The CDR3 DNA is TGTGCCAGCAGTTTATACGTGGGAGGGCCGACAGATACGCAGTATTTT. Translated: CASSLYVGGPTDTQYF.

The chain is built from TRBV4-1 and TRBJ2-2; a possible D gene is TRBD1 (6 bases). V was pared by 3 bases and J by 7 bases, with 15 bases between. This CDR3 comprises 15 residues. Germline V gives CDR1 MGHRA, CDR2 YSYEKL. The CDR3: CASSQFGGAGGELFF. The DNA of the CDR3 is TGCGCCAGCAGCCAGTTTGGGGGCGCCGGCGGGGAGCTGTTTTTT.

This clonotype was detected a few times. V and J are TRBV10-3 and TRBJ1-4; TRBD1 might be the D (5 bases). This CDR3 contains 15 residues. V was trimmed by 0 bases and J by 5 bases, leaving 10 bases between them. The germline V gene has CDR1 ENHRY and CDR2 SYGVKD. The CDR3 here is CAISESRGRNEKLFF. Here the CDR3 DNA reads TGTGCCATCAGTGAGTCAAGGGGCAGGAATGAAAAACTGTTTTTT.

The V and J genes are TRBV10-3 and TRBJ1-5; D may be TRBD1 (6 bases). This CDR3 has 12 amino acids. V lost 10 bases, J lost 3 bases, and 10 bases lay in between. Germline lookup yields CDR1 ENHRY and CDR2 SYGVKD. As DNA, the CDR3 is TGTGCCACCTGGGACAACAATCAGCCCCAGCATTTT. Its protein product is CATWDNNQPQHF.

This clonotype was counted only a few times. The rearrangement joins TRBV29-1 to TRBJ1-1; 10 bases align to TRBD1. The CDR3 consists of 14 residues. V gave up 6 bases and J gave up 4 bases; unmatched junction bases: 8. Germline V gene lookup returns CDR1 SQVTM and CDR2 ANQGSEA. CDR3 region: CSVAPGTGVTEAFF. The CDR3 DNA reads as TGCAGCGTCGCTCCCGGGACAGGGGTCACTGAAGCTTTCTTT.

The chain joins TRBV27 to TRBJ2-6; 8 bases are shared with TRBD1. Germline trimming cut 5 bases from V and 0 bases from J; bases unmatched to any gene: 6. CDR3 length equals 17 residues. Germline V lookup: CDR1 MNHEY, CDR2 SMNVEV (reference sequence). DNA of the CDR3: TGTGCCAGCAGTCGGGACAGGTTGAGCTCTGGGGCCAACGTCCTGACTTTC. Translating it yields CASSRDRLSSGANVLTF.

With respect to this clonotype: Mismatch with germline at one junction end may stem from a read error. The chain employs TRBV19 and TRBJ2-1; the D gene could be TRBD1 or TRBD2 (7 bases each). The CDR3 has 15 residues. Germline loops: CDR1 LNHDA, CDR2 SQIVND (reference sequence). This CDR3 reads CASGRGGGSYSEQFF. DNA for the CDR3: TGTGCCAGTGGGCGGGGAGGGGGCTCCTACAGTGAGCAGTTCTTC.

This clonotype was picked up many times. This rearrangement joins TRBV28 to TRBJ2-5; TRBD1 might be the D (6 bases). V was cut by 6 bases and J by 1 base, with 9 bases left in between. In germline, CDR1 is MDHEN, CDR2 SYDVKM. This CDR3 comprises 13 residues. In nucleotides, the CDR3 is TGTGCCAGCAGCTCACAGGGCCAAGAGACCCAGTACTTC. Translation: CASSSQGQETQYF.

The V and J genes are TRBV27 and TRBJ2-1, with D perhaps TRBD2 (6 bases). V was clipped by 6 bases and J by 3 bases, with 18 bases between them. Germline values: CDR1 MNHEY, CDR2 SMNVEV (reference sequence). This CDR3 contains 16 residues. CDR3 loop: CASSPSTGDHYNEQFF. CDR3 DNA sequence: TGTGCCAGCAGCCCATCAACGGGGGACCACTACAATGAGCAGTTCTTC.

The chain recombines TRBV2 with TRBJ2-2; no definite D call. The V end lost 1 base, the J end lost 0 bases, and 6 bases lay between the germline ends. Germline V gives CDR1 SNHLY, CDR2 FYNNEI. This CDR3 is built from 15 residues. In nucleotides, the CDR3 is TGTGCCAGCAGTGAAGGGAGAACGAACACCGGGGAGCTGTTTTTT. Translation: CASSEGRTNTGELFF.

The chain recombines TRBV11-2 with TRBJ1-5; 7 bases are a match to TRBD1. The germline gives CDR1 SGHAT, CDR2 FQNNGV. The CDR3 consists of 15 residues. V dropped 2 bases and J dropped 4; count of bases not matched to a gene: 5. The CDR3 protein is CASSLSPGQNQPQHF. CDR3 bases: TGTGCCAGCAGCTTATCGCCGGGACAGAATCAGCCCCAGCATTTT.

J is TRBJ2-1 and V is TRBV10-3, with 7 bases that match TRBD2. Trimming removed 6 bases from V and 9 bases from J; junction bases left unmatched: 5. CDR3 length: 12 amino acids. In germline, CDR1 is ENHRY, CDR2 SYGVKD. This CDR3 reads CAISVLATEQFF. CDR3 nucleotide sequence: TGTGCCATCAGCGTACTAGCGACTGAGCAGTTCTTC.

This chain connects TRBV10-2 to TRBJ1-1; D not resolved. The CDR3 runs 12 residues. CDR1 WSHSY and CDR2 SAAADI come from the germline V gene. V gave up 3 bases and J gave up 11 bases, with 13 bases separating them. The chain's CDR3 is CASSDPGDSAFF. CDR3 coding DNA: TGCGCCAGCAGTGACCCGGGTGATTCGGCTTTCTTT.

This clonotype was counted ten times or more. CDR3 coding DNA: TGTGCCAGCAGCACCGGGACTAGCGGGAGGTACCGTCCGGAGACCCAGTACTTC. It specifies CASSTGTSGRYRPETQYF. This sequence joins TRBV7-2 and TRBJ2-5, with TRBD2 identical over 15 bases. Germline lookup yields CDR1 SGHTA and CDR2 FQGNSA. The CDR3 consists of 18 residues. Trimming at V came to 5 bases and at J to 5 bases, leaving 12 bases not matched to a gene.

This clonotype was found many times. The CDR3 sequence: CASSLASGGAISYIQYF. The DNA for the CDR3 is TGTGCCAGCAGCTTAGCTAGCGGGGGGGCCATAAGTTACATTCAGTACTTC. The rearrangement joins TRBV7-2 to TRBJ2-4, with 11 bases that match TRBD2. CDR1 is SGHTA, CDR2 FQGNSA, per germline. The CDR3 is made up of 17 amino acids. V shed 0 bases, J shed 8 bases, and the junction held 9 bases outside the gene matches.

This rearrangement joins TRBV5-1 to TRBJ2-1, with 10 bases matching TRBD2. Germline assignment: CDR1 SGHRS and CDR2 YFSETQ. This CDR3 contains 16 residues. V lost 1 base, J lost 5 bases, and 6 bases stayed unmatched. The CDR3 loop is CASSLTLLAGHNEQFF. DNA for the CDR3: TGCGCCAGCAGCTTGACTCTACTAGCGGGACACAATGAGCAGTTCTTC. The whole variable domain, remainder taken from reference TRBV5-1 and TRBJ2-1, is KAGVTQTPRYLIKTRGQQVTLSCSPISGHRSVSWYQQTPGQGLQFLFEYFSETQRNKGNFPGRFSGRQFSNSRSEMNVSTLELGDSALYLCASSLTLLAGHNEQFFGPGTRLTVL.

This sequence joins TRBV29-1 and TRBJ2-4, with TRBD1 as a possible D gene (5 bases). Germline V lookup: CDR1 SQVTM, CDR2 ANQGSEA. V was clipped by 2 bases and J by 7 bases, with 18 bases between them. The CDR3 length is 15 residues. The CDR3 DNA reads TGCAGCGTTGAAAGGGGCGGTCGGCTCGGGAACATTCAGTACTTC. It specifies CSVERGGRLGNIQYF.

About this clonotype: A much larger clone differs by one base, so this may be a read error. The chain is built from TRBV7-9 and TRBJ1-2; D gene unclear. The CDR3 sequence is 11 residues long. Germline-derived CDR1 and CDR2 are SEHNR and FQNEAQ (reference sequence). The CDR3 DNA reads as TGTGGCAGCAGCTCCGAGGACGGGGACACCTTC. It yields the protein CGSSSEDGDTF.

This chain joins TRBV7-2 and TRBJ2-6, with no clear D. V was shortened by 2 bases and J by 2 bases, with 10 bases between the two germline ends. CDR1 SGHTA and CDR2 FQGNSA come from the germline V gene. This CDR3 contains 16 residues. CDR3 in amino acids: CASSLNAQAGANVLTF. In DNA form, the CDR3 reads TGTGCCAGCAGCTTAAATGCGCAAGCTGGGGCCAACGTCCTGACTTTC.

This clonotype was recorded once. This sequence may be a read error, since a much larger clone differs from it by one base. The rearrangement joins TRBV7-2 to TRBJ2-7; D is possibly TRBD1 (6 bases). The CDR3 length is 15 residues. CDR1 and CDR2 (germline): SGHTA, FQGNSA. CDR3 bases: TGTGCCAGCAGCCCTGACAGGAGCTCCTCCTACGAGCAGCACTTC. Translated: CASSPDRSSSYEQHF.

This clonotype was counted between two and nine times. The gene calls are TRBV2 and TRBJ1-5; TRBD1 agrees at 9 bases. Germline V gives CDR1 SNHLY, CDR2 FYNNEI. CDR3 length: 13 amino acids. V lost 10 bases, J lost 7 bases, and 8 bases stayed unmatched. CDR3 protein: CATRDREDQPQHF. The CDR3 region has the DNA TGTGCCACTAGGGACAGGGAAGACCAGCCCCAGCATTTT.

This clonotype has more than one count but fewer than ten. The rearrangement links TRBV30 to TRBJ1-1, with a possible D match to TRBD1 (6 bases). The V end was cut by 2 bases, the J end by 3 bases, with 16 bases between. Per germline, CDR1 GTSNPN and CDR2 SVGIG (reference sequence). This CDR3 spans 15 amino acids. CDR3 sequence (DNA): TGTGCCTGGAGTACCTGGGGGGGGGCTGACACTGAAGCTTTCTTT. As protein: CAWSTWGGADTEAFF.

The chain recombines TRBV2 with TRBJ2-3; TRBD2 matches at 9 bases. This CDR3 region has 16 residues. The germline gives CDR1 SNHLY, CDR2 FYNNEI. The V and J ends lost 4 bases and 5 bases, in that order; junction bases with no gene match: 10. The CDR3 is CASSGPSRGGLDTQYF. The CDR3 nucleotides read TGTGCCAGCAGTGGACCCTCGCGGGGGGGATTAGATACGCAGTATTTT.

This chain connects TRBV7-2 to TRBJ1-1; D gene uncertain. The CDR3 is 12 amino acids. The ends were cut back, 5 bases at V and 7 bases at J, with 11 bases in the middle. Germline loops: CDR1 SGHTA, CDR2 FQGNSA. The CDR3 loop is CASSPTSFEAFF. CDR3 in DNA: TGTGCCAGCAGCCCCACCAGTTTTGAAGCTTTCTTT.